Listed here are 32 T cell receptor beta chains from one sample, sequenced in a study of vaccination and CD4 T cells after COVID-19. These TCRs' antigens remain unknown. Treatment noted: roughly 10-day PBMC culture with coronavirus spike peptide pools or control peptides (ViraFEST assay). The Oncomine TCR Beta short-read assay was applied to DNA of cultured CD4+ T cells. TCRdb re-analysed the PCR reads in MiXCR, keeping a single row per CDR3 protein. The sample shows over 9,500 distinct CDR3 sequences, roughly 57% of them seen only once. Sequenced material: CD4+ T cells from blood, cultured in vitro. These receptors came from a human donor who had recovered from COVID-19.

V is TRBV20-1 and J is TRBJ1-6; D call uncertain. Germline V lookup: CDR1 DFQATT, CDR2 SNEGSKA (reference sequence). Trimming left V 1 base short and J 7 bases short, with 11 bases between. This CDR3 has 14 amino acids. The CDR3 protein is CSARVAVTNSPLHF. In nucleotides, the CDR3 is TGCAGTGCTAGAGTAGCAGTGACAAATTCACCCCTCCACTTT.

This sequence joins TRBV20-1 and TRBJ1-2; 9 positions agree with TRBD1. Germline lookup yields CDR1 DFQATT and CDR2 SNEGSKA (reference sequence). The CDR3 sequence is 15 residues long. V was clipped by 6 bases and J by 5 bases; unmatched bases: 13. CDR3 sequence reads: CSAAPNTGGEYGYTF. CDR3 DNA: TGCAGTGCCGCACCCAATACAGGGGGCGAATATGGCTACACCTTC.

This clonotype was seen just once. The V and J genes are TRBV6-1 and TRBJ1-2; 8 nucleotides match TRBD1. The germline CDR1 and CDR2 sequences are MNHNS and SASEGT. The V and J ends lost 3 bases and 4 bases, in that order; junction bases with no gene match: 10. The CDR3 runs to 16 residues. In nucleotides, the CDR3 is TGTGCCAGCAGTGACGGACAGGGAGGGGTCGGCTATGGCTACACCTTC. Translating it yields CASSDGQGGVGYGYTF.

V is TRBV2 and J is TRBJ2-7; perhaps TRBD1 as D (5 bases). V was clipped by 6 bases and J by 3 bases, with 9 bases between them. Germline V CDR1 and CDR2: SNHLY, FYNNEI. The CDR3 spans 12 residues. CDR3 sequence: CASRDQGYEQYF. In DNA form, the CDR3 reads TGTGCCAGCAGAGATCAGGGCTACGAGCAGTACTTC.

The chain links TRBV29-1 to TRBJ1-2; the D is unclear. CDR1 is SQVTM and CDR2 is ANQGSEA in the germline V gene. The V and J ends lost 4 bases and 4 bases respectively, with 13 bases between them. This CDR3 has 13 residues. For the CDR3, the DNA is TGCAGCGTTGGTGGAGCAACAAGCTATGGCTACACCTTC. Protein product: CSVGGATSYGYTF.

The rearrangement links TRBV11-3 to TRBJ2-7, with a tentative D call TRBD1 (5 bases). The CDR3 runs 14 residues. The ends were cut back, 5 bases at V and 4 bases at J, with 15 bases in the middle. Germline V lookup: CDR1 SGHNT, CDR2 YENEEA. The CDR3 region has the DNA TGTGCCAGCAGCCCAGGCGGACACGATTACGAGCAGTACTTC. Translation gives CASSPGGHDYEQYF.

The chain combines TRBV5-6 with TRBJ1-2; the D gene is possibly TRBD1 (6 bases). The V end lost 2 bases, the J end lost 6 bases, and 23 bases lay between the germline ends. Germline V gene lookup returns CDR1 SGHDT and CDR2 YYEEEE. The CDR3 is 17 amino acids. The CDR3 here is CASSFVSRRGGPNGYTF. The CDR3 coding sequence is TGTGCCAGCAGCTTCGTTTCTCGGAGAGGGGGACCCAATGGCTACACCTTC.

This chain uses TRBV7-2 with TRBJ2-7, with D perhaps matching TRBD2 (6 bases). The length of the CDR3 is 15 residues. Germline CDR1 reads SGHTA; CDR2 reads FQGNSA. Trimming took off 5 bases at V and 3 bases at J, with 17 bases between the two ends. This CDR3 reads CASSPNGPGDYEQYF. For the CDR3, the DNA is TGTGCCAGCAGCCCCAACGGACCGGGAGACTACGAGCAGTACTTC.

CDR3 residues: CSVLPPGSGAFF. The CDR3 DNA reads TGCAGCGTATTACCCCCGGGAAGCGGAGCTTTCTTT. The rearrangement uses TRBV29-1 and TRBJ1-1, with D unclear. This CDR3 is built from 12 residues. Germline CDR1 is SQVTM and CDR2 is ANQGSEA. V was pared by 6 bases and J by 10 bases, with 18 bases between.

The V call is TRBV15, the J call TRBJ2-3; maybe TRBD2 (6 bases). Per the germline V gene, CDR1 is LNHNV and CDR2 is YYDKDF (reference sequence). The CDR3 runs to 14 residues. Trimming removed 3 bases from V and 4 bases from J, with 11 bases in between. The CDR3 bases are TGTGCCACCAGCAGCCAACTAGCCCCAGATACGCAGTATTTT. It encodes CATSSQLAPDTQYF.

The chain is built from TRBV5-1 and TRBJ1-2; unclear D gene. Germline-derived CDR1 and CDR2 are SGHRS and YFSETQ. V lost 0 bases to trimming and J lost 8 bases, with 17 bases between them. The CDR3 sequence is 15 residues long. The CDR3 protein is CASSLVGQSLGGYTF. DNA for the CDR3: TGCGCCAGCAGCTTGGTCGGCCAGTCCTTGGGAGGCTACACCTTC.

V gene TRBV12-3 or TRBV12-4 combines with J gene TRBJ2-1, with TRBD2 matching 7 bases. The V segment lost 4 bases and the J segment 0 bases; nucleotides outside the gene matches: 9. This CDR3 has 17 amino acids. The CDR3 protein is CASSWAGGKNSYNEQFF. The CDR3, as DNA: TGTGCCAGCAGTTGGGCCGGGGGGAAAAACTCCTACAATGAGCAGTTCTTC.

The chain recombines TRBV15 with TRBJ2-6; D uncertain. From germline, CDR1 is LNHNV and CDR2 YYDKDF (reference sequence). This CDR3 is 19 amino acids long. Trimming cost V 0 bases and J 0 bases, with 15 bases left between them. The CDR3 nucleotides read TGTGCCACCAGCAGAGATCGTTTGGGCCTCTACTCTGGGGCCAACGTCCTGACTTTC. Its translation: CATSRDRLGLYSGANVLTF.

J is TRBJ1-5 and V is TRBV6-5; weak D call: TRBD1 (6 bases). V was trimmed by 2 bases and J by 0 bases, leaving 11 bases between them. The CDR3 contains 16 residues. Per the germline V gene, CDR1 is MNHEY and CDR2 is SVGAGI. CDR3 in amino acids: CASSYKGTNSNQPQHF. In DNA, the CDR3 is TGTGCCAGCAGTTACAAGGGGACAAATAGCAATCAGCCCCAGCATTTT.

The rearrangement uses TRBV29-1 and TRBJ2-7; 14 bases are shared with TRBD2. V trimming: 7 bases; J trimming: 3 bases; junction bases outside the gene matches: 2. Germline values: CDR1 SQVTM, CDR2 ANQGSEA. The CDR3 covers 13 residues. The CDR3 region is CSAGTSGGYEQYF. Written as DNA, the CDR3 is TGCAGCGCAGGGACTAGCGGGGGCTACGAGCAGTACTTC.

This clonotype showed up just a few times. The chain combines TRBV29-1 with TRBJ1-5, with D hard to call. The CDR3 is 12 amino acids. Between the trimmed V and J ends, which lost 4 bases and 0 bases, there was a span of 4 bases. The germline V gene has CDR1 SQVTM and CDR2 ANQGSEA. The CDR3 is CSVGSSNQPQHF. In nucleotides, the CDR3 is TGCAGCGTTGGGAGTAGCAATCAGCCCCAGCATTTT.

CDR3 region: CASSSPGYEQYF. The CDR3 coding sequence is TGTGCCAGCAGTTCCCCGGGCTACGAGCAGTACTTC. The chain carries TRBV28 and TRBJ2-7; D not resolved. Germline V lookup: CDR1 MDHEN, CDR2 SYDVKM. Between the trimmed V and J ends, which lost 4 bases and 3 bases, there was a span of 7 bases. The CDR3 loop spans 12 amino acids.

This chain uses TRBV28 with TRBJ1-5, with 7 bases that match TRBD1. Germline V gives CDR1 MDHEN, CDR2 SYDVKM. The CDR3 totals 12 residues. Losses at the gene ends were 6 bases for V and 5 bases for J; bases not matched to a gene: 1. CDR3: CASSQGDQPQHF. As DNA, the CDR3 is TGTGCCAGCAGCCAGGGGGATCAGCCCCAGCATTTT.

This chain uses TRBV20-1 with TRBJ2-3, with 8 bases aligning to TRBD2. From germline, CDR1 is DFQATT and CDR2 SNEGSKA (reference sequence). The CDR3 loop spans 15 amino acids. V lost 0 bases and J lost 6; bases outside the gene matches: 8. The CDR3 region is CSARDGREAQDTQYF. CDR3 nucleotide sequence: TGCAGTGCTAGAGATGGGCGGGAGGCACAGGATACGCAGTATTTT.

V is TRBV6-2 or TRBV6-3 and J is TRBJ2-7; TRBD1 matches 7 bases. The CDR3 has 14 amino acids. CDR1 and CDR2 from the germline V gene are MNHEY and SVGEGT. The V segment lost 2 bases and the J segment 2 bases; nucleotides outside the gene matches: 3. The CDR3 sequence: CASSYAQGAYEQYF. In DNA form, the CDR3 reads TGTGCCAGCAGTTACGCGCAGGGGGCCTACGAGCAGTACTTC.

This chain links TRBV24-1 with TRBJ2-3; 8 bases align to TRBD2. The CDR3 contains 15 residues. Trimming removed 7 bases from V and 4 bases from J; junction bases left unmatched: 9. Germline V CDR1 and CDR2: KGHDR, SFDVKD. The CDR3 DNA reads TGTGCCACCAGCAAACCGGGACTAGGGGCAGATACGCAGTATTTT. Translating gives CATSKPGLGADTQYF.

This chain connects TRBV15 to TRBJ1-1; D gene uncertain. This CDR3 region has 13 residues. Per the germline V gene, CDR1 is LNHNV and CDR2 is YYDKDF (reference sequence). V lost 2 bases to trimming and J lost 2 bases, with 6 bases between them. The CDR3 DNA reads as TGTGCCACCAGCAGACAGGCAAACACTGAAGCTTTCTTT. Translated, it gives CATSRQANTEAFF. Supplemented by reference TRBV15 and TRBJ1-1, the full variable domain reads DAMVIQNPRYQVTQFGKPVTLSCSQTLNHNVMYWYQQKSSQAPKLLFHYYDKDFNNEADTPDNFQSRRPNTSFCFLDIRSPGLGDTAMYLCATSRQANTEAFFGQGTRLTVV.

This clonotype came up a few times. The chain couples TRBV24-1 to TRBJ2-1; tentative D call: TRBD2 (6 bases). This CDR3 region has 15 residues. V was clipped by 5 bases and J by 5 bases, with 15 bases between them. From germline, CDR1 is KGHDR and CDR2 SFDVKD. Here the CDR3 reads CATSVGSGADNEQFF. The CDR3 DNA sequence: TGTGCCACCAGTGTGGGTAGCGGCGCCGACAATGAGCAGTTCTTC.

The table lists this clonotype with a few counts. The chain uses TRBV30 and TRBJ1-1; 9 bases are shared with TRBD1. The CDR3 sequence is 13 residues long. V dropped 0 bases and J dropped 9; count of bases not matched to a gene: 5. Germline CDR1 and CDR2: GTSNPN and SVGIG (reference sequence). The CDR3 DNA is TGTGCCTGGAGTGTGGACAGGGGAGAACAAGCTTTCTTT. Its translation: CAWSVDRGEQAFF.

This clonotype is classed as medium-sized (0.01 to 0.1%). The chain joins TRBV30 to TRBJ1-1; D perhaps matches TRBD1 (5 bases). Trimming took 4 bases from V and 10 from J, leaving 13 bases between them. The V gene's germline CDR1 is GTSNPN and CDR2 SVGIG (reference sequence). This CDR3 has 11 amino acids. The CDR3, as DNA: TGTGCCTGGAACCTCGGGACTCTAGCTTTCTTT. This sequence encodes CAWNLGTLAFF.

Only a few counts were recorded for this clonotype. The chain recombines TRBV25-1 with TRBJ2-5; a possible D gene is TRBD2 (6 bases). In germline, CDR1 is MGHDK, CDR2 SYGVNS. Trimming took off 4 bases at V and 2 bases at J, with 11 bases between the two ends. This CDR3 comprises 14 residues. This chain's CDR3 is CASSVGGLQETQYF. The DNA for the CDR3 is TGTGCCAGCAGTGTGGGGGGTCTTCAAGAGACCCAGTACTTC.

In DNA, the CDR3 is TGTGCCAGCAGTCAGGGCAATCAGCCCCAGCATTTT. Protein: CASSQGNQPQHF. The gene calls are TRBV28 and TRBJ1-5; D is uncertain. The CDR3 is 12 amino acids. The germline CDR1 and CDR2 sequences are MDHEN and SYDVKM. Trimming left V 5 bases short and J 2 bases short, with 4 bases between. Supplemented by reference TRBV28 and TRBJ1-5, the full variable domain reads DVKVTQSSRYLVKRTGEKVFLECVQDMDHENMFWYRQDPGLGLRLIYFSYDVKMKEKGDIPEGYSVSREKKERFSLILESASTNQTSMYLCASSQGNQPQHFGDGTRLSIL.

This clonotype was observed a few times. The rearrangement joins TRBV7-2 to TRBJ1-1; D unresolved. The V gene lost 5 bases and the J gene lost 0 bases, with 7 bases spanning the gap. The length of the CDR3 is 13 residues. The germline CDR1 and CDR2 sequences are SGHTA and FQGNSA. The CDR3 region is CASSRELNTEAFF. In DNA, the CDR3 is TGTGCCAGCAGCCGTGAACTGAACACTGAAGCTTTCTTT.

The rearrangement links TRBV2 to TRBJ1-2, with 7 bases identical to TRBD1. Germline CDR1 is SNHLY and CDR2 is FYNNEI. Germline trimming cut 5 bases from V and 6 bases from J; bases unmatched to any gene: 6. The length of the CDR3 is 13 residues. For the CDR3, the DNA is TGTGCCAGCAGTACAGGGGTTCTCGATGGCTACACCTTC. Translation: CASSTGVLDGYTF.

The chain links TRBV20-1 to TRBJ1-4; D is uncertain. The CDR3 runs 14 residues. Germline loops: CDR1 DFQATT, CDR2 SNEGSKA (reference sequence). V was trimmed by 1 base and J by 7 bases, leaving 13 bases between them. The CDR3 protein is CSARARSAPEKLFF. Written as DNA, the CDR3 is TGCAGTGCTAGAGCACGTTCAGCTCCTGAAAAACTGTTTTTT.

The genes are TRBV5-4 and TRBJ2-1, with 9 bases identical to TRBD1. This CDR3 region has 13 residues. CDR1 and CDR2 (germline): SGHNT, YYREEE (reference sequence). V lost 4 bases and J lost 6; bases outside the gene matches: 2. This CDR3 reads CASSLTGGNEQFF. The CDR3 DNA is TGTGCCAGCAGCCTGACAGGGGGCAATGAGCAGTTCTTC.

The chain carries TRBV6-1 and TRBJ2-5; D unresolved. Trimming took off 3 bases at V and 0 bases at J, with 8 bases between the two ends. Germline V gene data show CDR1 as MNHNS and CDR2 as SASEGT. This CDR3 comprises 14 residues. CDR3 coding DNA: TGTGCCAGCAGTGAGAGACAAAACCAAGAGACCCAGTACTTC. The encoded protein is CASSERQNQETQYF.